The 9 T cell receptor beta chains reported below all come from one sample, sequenced in a study of cytomegalovirus exposure and HLA in healthy donors. It was with 60 Vbeta and 13 Jbeta primers that the PCR ran. The assay was immunoSEQ multiplex PCR, and TCRdb's table has in-frame clones only and misses some. The table lists 100,000 to 150,000 clones, 75% to 85% of them singletons. The source material was PBMCs. These receptor sequences come from a woman in her forties or fifties in good health and CMV-seropositive.

V usage is TRBV7-9 and J usage is TRBJ1-4, with D unclear. V was trimmed by 1 base and J by 6 bases, leaving 12 bases between them. In germline, CDR1 is SEHNR, CDR2 FQNEAQ (reference sequence). CDR3 length: 15 residues. The CDR3, as DNA: TGTGCCAGCAGCTTAGTTCGGGGAGGCGATGAAAAACTGTTTTTT. It encodes CASSLVRGGDEKLFF.

The V call is TRBV7-9, the J call TRBJ2-7, with 10 bases fitting TRBD2. V lost 1 base to trimming and J lost 3 bases; unmatched junction nucleotides: 6. The CDR3 totals 16 residues. The germline V gene has CDR1 SEHNR and CDR2 FQNEAQ (reference sequence). In DNA, the CDR3 is TGTGCCAGCAGCTTAGGTACGGCTAGCGGGAGCTACGAGCAGTACTTC. Protein: CASSLGTASGSYEQYF.

The gene calls are TRBV7-9 and TRBJ1-2; D gene ambiguous. CDR1 is SEHNR and CDR2 is FQNEAQ in the germline V gene (reference sequence). Trimming cost V 5 bases and J 5 bases, with 15 bases left between them. The CDR3 length is 14 residues. For the CDR3, the DNA is TGTGCCAGCAGCCGGGAGGGTAAAGGGTATGGCTACACCTTC. This encodes CASSREGKGYGYTF. Full variable domain (remainder filled in from reference TRBV7-9 and TRBJ1-2): DTGVSQNPRHKITKRGQNVTFRCDPISEHNRLYWYRQTLGQGPEFLTYFQNEAQLEKSRLLSDRFSAERPKGSFSTLEIQRTEQGDSAMYLCASSREGKGYGYTFGSGTRLTVV.

The sample holds a few counts of this clone. V is TRBV4-2 and J is TRBJ2-5, with TRBD2 as a possible D gene (5 bases). V lost 0 bases and J 5 bases, leaving 10 bases between the germline ends. Germline V gene lookup returns CDR1 LGHNA and CDR2 YNFKEQ. This CDR3 contains 14 residues. The CDR3 loop reads CASSQDAGEETQYF. The CDR3 DNA follows: TGTGCCAGCAGCCAAGATGCGGGCGAGGAGACCCAGTACTTC.

This clone was seen only once. The J gene is TRBJ1-5, the V gene TRBV7-2, with D maybe TRBD1 (5 bases). The CDR3 spans 18 residues. The V and J ends lost 4 bases and 3 bases respectively, with 22 bases between them. Germline values: CDR1 SGHTA, CDR2 FQGNSA. Written as DNA, the CDR3 is TGTGCCAGCAGCTCCCTGCGGGGGGGAATGCAGGACAATCAGCCCCAGCATTTT. As protein: CASSSLRGGMQDNQPQHF.

The V call is TRBV7-9, the J call TRBJ2-7; no definite D call. Deletions cut 6 bases from V and 3 bases from J, with 9 bases between. Per the germline V gene, CDR1 is SEHNR and CDR2 is FQNEAQ (reference sequence). The CDR3 sequence is 12 residues long. DNA of the CDR3: TGTGCCAGCAGTATGGGCAGCTACGAGCAGTACTTC. It translates to CASSMGSYEQYF.

This sequence joins TRBV27 and TRBJ2-6, with D unclear. From germline, CDR1 is MNHEY and CDR2 SMNVEV (reference sequence). V was pared by 6 bases and J by 2 bases, with 14 bases between. The length of the CDR3 is 16 residues. As DNA, the CDR3 is TGTGCCAGCAGCACCGACATGAGTCCTGGGGCCAACGTCCTGACTTTC. Translated: CASSTDMSPGANVLTF.

V and J are TRBV18 and TRBJ2-7; perhaps TRBD2 as D (7 bases). Germline V gene data show CDR1 as KGHSH and CDR2 as LQKENI. The CDR3 length is 13 residues. V was cut by 1 base and J by 6 bases, with 10 bases left in between. CDR3 bases: TGTGCCAGCTCACCACAGGGGGGGCCCGAGCAGTACTTC. As protein: CASSPQGGPEQYF.

This clone appeared a few times. The genes are TRBV5-1 and TRBJ2-2, with 16 bases aligning to TRBD2. This CDR3 has 19 residues. The germline CDR1 and CDR2 sequences are SGHRS and YFSETQ. The V and J ends lost 1 base and 3 bases, in that order; junction bases with no gene match: 6. CDR3: CASSLWGLAGGYYTGELFF. In DNA form, the CDR3 reads TGCGCCAGCAGCTTGTGGGGACTAGCGGGAGGGTACTACACCGGGGAGCTGTTTTTT.